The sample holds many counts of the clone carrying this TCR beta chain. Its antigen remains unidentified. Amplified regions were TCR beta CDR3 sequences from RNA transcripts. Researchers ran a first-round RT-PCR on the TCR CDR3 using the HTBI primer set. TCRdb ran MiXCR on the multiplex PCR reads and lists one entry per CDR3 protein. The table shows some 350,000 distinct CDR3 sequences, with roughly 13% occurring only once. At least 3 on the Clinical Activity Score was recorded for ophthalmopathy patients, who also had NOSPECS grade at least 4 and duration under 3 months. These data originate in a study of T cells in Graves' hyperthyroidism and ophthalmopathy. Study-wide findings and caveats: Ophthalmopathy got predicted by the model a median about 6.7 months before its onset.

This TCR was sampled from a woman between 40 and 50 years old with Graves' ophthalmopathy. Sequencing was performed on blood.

CDR3 loop: CATSDSAGRPYEQYF. In DNA, the CDR3 is TGTGCCACCAGTGATTCTGCAGGGCGACCCTACGAGCAGTACTTC. The V call is TRBV24-1, the J call TRBJ2-7, with D maybe TRBD1 (5 bases). This CDR3 has 15 residues. V was trimmed by 2 bases and J by 2 bases, leaving 12 bases between them. The germline V gene has CDR1 KGHDR and CDR2 SFDVKD.